This paragraph covers one TCR beta chain sequence. The data belong to a study of control samples from healthy donors and cancer patients. Germline V gene lookup returns CDR1 SEHNR and CDR2 FQNEAQ (reference sequence). This CDR3 has 15 amino acids. V was pared by 7 bases and J by 11 bases, with 26 bases between. The protocol was immunoSEQ multiplex PCR, while the TCRdb copy is restricted to in-frame clones and leaves out a portion. The table shows under 200,000 clones, with approximately 94% occurring only once. Source material: blood. This TCR was sampled from a woman between 40 and 55 years old in good health. The gene calls are TRBV7-9 and TRBJ1-1; maybe TRBD1 (5 bases). CDR3 residues: CASTPRGGGTDAAFF. The CDR3 DNA sequence: TGTGCCAGCACCCCAAGGGGTGGTGGTACCGACGCGGCTTTCTTT. Using reference TRBV7-9 and TRBJ1-1 for the parts outside the CDR3, the full variable domain is DTGVSQNPRHKITKRGQNVTFRCDPISEHNRLYWYRQTLGQGPEFLTYFQNEAQLEKSRLLSDRFSAERPKGSFSTLEIQRTEQGDSAMYLCASTPRGGGTDAAFFGQGTRLTVV.